A selection of T cell receptor beta chains follows, all from one sample in a study of PD-1 blockade in classical Hodgkin lymphoma. Assay: immunoSEQ multiplex PCR; the TCRdb copy retains only in-frame clones and omits some. This sample has over 20,000 clones, with about two thirds found just once. The sequenced sample was peripheral blood mononuclear cells (PBMCs), obtained at baseline. Source of these receptors: a human donor with classical Hodgkin lymphoma. Both conserved end residues are part of each CDR3. Each record gives: V gene, clone size, D gene, J gene, CDR3 protein, CDR3 DNA. The D gene is left open where the match is weak. The size field is filled for only some rows; it gives once, few, many or a size class.

TRBV9	NA	TRBD1	TRBJ2-5	CASSGGQPLQETQYF	TGTGCCAGCAGCGGGGGACAGCCACTCCAAGAGACCCAGTACTTC
TRBV7-6	NA	TRBD2	TRBJ2-7	CASAVGEGYEQYF	TGTGCCAGCGCGGTTGGGGAGGGCTACGAGCAGTACTTC
TRBV19	NA	TRBD1	TRBJ1-1	CASSFGTGSEAFF	TGTGCCAGTAGTTTCGGGACAGGCTCTGAAGCTTTCTTT
TRBV4-2	NA	NA	TRBJ2-7	CASSQEWTAGPYEQYF	TGTGCCAGCAGCCAAGAGTGGACGGCCGGCCCTTACGAGCAGTACTTC
TRBV6-6	NA	NA	TRBJ2-3	CASSAHPRADTQYF	TGTGCCAGCAGTGCTCACCCCAGGGCAGATACGCAGTATTTT
TRBV10-3	few	NA	TRBJ2-5	CAISESLGGRVETQYF	TGTGCCATCAGTGAGTCGTTGGGGGGGCGAGTAGAGACCCAGTACTTC
TRBV5-4	NA	NA	TRBJ2-6	CASSLDLSGANVLTF	TGTGCCAGCAGCTTGGACCTCTCTGGGGCCAACGTCCTGACTTTC
TRBV27	few	TRBD1	TRBJ2-2	CASSMTGFNTGELFF	TGTGCCAGCAGCATGACAGGGTTCAACACCGGGGAGCTGTTTTTT
TRBV19	NA	TRBD1	TRBJ1-2	CASSRMTGLNHGYTF	TGTGCCAGTAGTCGGATGACAGGGTTAAATCATGGCTACACCTTC
TRBV19	NA	NA	TRBJ2-1	CASSIVSFEQFF	TGTGCCAGTAGTATAGTGTCATTTGAGCAGTTCTTC
TRBV7-2	NA	TRBD1	TRBJ1-6	CASSLRGQGSSPLHF	TGTGCCAGCAGCTTAAGGGGACAGGGAAGTTCACCCCTCCACTTT
TRBV10-1	NA	NA	TRBJ1-3	CASSPQRPSGNTIYF	TGCGCCAGCAGTCCACAGAGGCCCTCTGGAAACACCATATATTTT
TRBV7-2	NA	TRBD1	TRBJ2-7	CASSPGQEYEQYF	TGTGCCAGCAGCCCGGGACAGGAATACGAGCAGTACTTC
TRBV7-2	NA	NA	TRBJ1-6	CASSQDRTALRPLHF	TGTGCCAGCAGTCAGGACCGGACCGCCTTAAGGCCCCTCCACTTT
TRBV7-2	NA	NA	TRBJ2-1	CASSLASVAVYNEQFF	TGTGCCAGCAGCTTAGCGTCGGTAGCTGTCTACAATGAGCAGTTCTTC
TRBV29-1	NA	NA	TRBJ2-6	CSAGPLGDAGANVLTF	TGCAGCGCCGGGCCGTTGGGGGATGCTGGGGCCAACGTCCTGACTTTC
TRBV19	NA	NA	TRBJ1-2	CASSFIGNYGYTF	TGTGCCAGTAGTTTTATAGGCAACTATGGCTACACCTTC
TRBV29-1	medium-sized	TRBD1	TRBJ1-1	CSAGHGTATEAFF	TGCAGCGCCGGCCACGGGACAGCAACTGAAGCTTTCTTT
TRBV14	NA	TRBD1	TRBJ1-6	CASSPRGLAYNSPLHF	TGTGCCAGCAGCCCCAGGGGGCTTGCCTATAATTCACCCCTCCACTTT
TRBV19	NA	NA	TRBJ2-2	CASSFWGPTNTGELFF	TGTGCCAGTAGTTTTTGGGGGCCAACTAACACCGGGGAGCTGTTTTTT
TRBV28	NA	NA	TRBJ2-5	CASSFWTEIGETQYF	TGTGCCAGCAGTTTTTGGACAGAAATAGGGGAGACCCAGTACTTC
TRBV5-1	NA	NA	TRBJ2-1	CASSPTTGGNEQFF	TGCGCCAGCAGCCCGACCACCGGGGGTAATGAGCAGTTCTTC
TRBV7-9	NA	TRBD1	TRBJ2-7	CASSLDSPGGEQYF	TGTGCCAGCAGCTTAGATTCACCAGGGGGCGAGCAGTACTTC
TRBV19	once	TRBD1	TRBJ1-2	CASSILDRGSGYTF	TGTGCCAGTAGTATTCTGGACAGGGGAAGCGGCTACACCTTC
TRBV27	NA	TRBD2	TRBJ2-3	CASSLTSANTDTQYF	TGTGCCAGCAGTCTCACTAGCGCCAACACAGATACGCAGTATTTT
TRBV19	NA	TRBD2	TRBJ2-5	CASSIRGLAGGSAETQYF	TGTGCCAGTAGTATCAGGGGACTAGCGGGAGGGTCTGCGGAGACCCAGTACTTC
TRBV6-1	NA	TRBD1	TRBJ1-2	CASSDWDSQNYGYTF	TGTGCCAGCAGTGATTGGGACAGCCAAAACTATGGCTACACCTTC
TRBV5-6	NA	TRBD1	TRBJ1-3	CASSLGQGRGNTIYF	TGTGCCAGCAGCTTGGGACAGGGTAGGGGAAACACCATATATTTT
TRBV7-2	NA	NA	TRBJ1-1	CASSLVGGRNTEAFF	TGTGCCAGCAGCTTAGTAGGGGGTCGGAACACTGAAGCTTTCTTT
TRBV6-5	once	TRBD1	TRBJ2-3	CASTDWGQSGYTQYF	TGTGCCAGCACCGACTGGGGACAGTCAGGTTATACGCAGTATTTT
TRBV28	NA	NA	TRBJ1-1	CASSPATGYTEAFF	TGTGCCAGCAGTCCAGCCACAGGGTACACTGAAGCTTTCTTT
TRBV28	NA	TRBD1	TRBJ1-2	CASSGHPTGKLGYGYTF	TGTGCCAGCAGTGGCCATCCGACAGGGAAGCTTGGGTATGGCTACACCTTC